These 7 T cell receptor beta chains came from one sample sequenced in a study of blood T cell repertoires in COVID-19 (TCRdb year 2020). The library was prepared using the immunoSEQ multiplex PCR assay. TCRdb's version of the immuneACCESS table is confined to in-frame rearrangements and falls short of the full clone set. An unresolved V gene accounts for under half of the shortfall where checked; the remainder is of unknown origin. Across this sample there are approximately 210,000 clones, with 80% seen only once. Around 4.7% of the sample is taken by the ten largest. Sequencing was performed on PBMCs or T cells enriched from blood (not recorded which). The receptors originated from a man aged 30-40 years with acute COVID-19.

The chain carries TRBV16 and TRBJ1-1; D remains ambiguous. V gave up 3 bases and J gave up 1 base, with 9 bases separating them. CDR1 and CDR2 from the germline V gene are KGHSY and FQNENV. CDR3 length: 14 amino acids. Written as DNA, the CDR3 is TGTGCCAGCAGCCAGAGGGTCAAGAACACTGAAGCTTTCTTT. This sequence encodes CASSQRVKNTEAFF.

Concerning this clone: Sequence at one end of the junction differs from germline and may be a read error. The rearrangement uses TRBV19 and TRBJ1-6; perhaps TRBD1 as D (5 bases). The V gene's germline CDR1 is LNHDA and CDR2 SQIVND (reference sequence). The CDR3 runs 17 residues. The CDR3 DNA follows: TGTGCCAGTAGTAGGCCCCCGGACATCTCCTACAATTCACCCCTCCACTTT. Protein sequence: CASSRPPDISYNSPLHF.

As to this clone: This CDR3 is also generated by other DNA sequences in the sample. The rearrangement joins TRBV10-3 to TRBJ1-2, with TRBD1 identical over 7 bases. Germline CDR1 and CDR2: ENHRY and SYGVKD. V lost 3 bases and J lost 2; bases outside the gene matches: 6. The CDR3 spans 15 residues. The CDR3 reads CAISESQGTNYGYTF. DNA of the CDR3: TGTGCCATCAGTGAATCACAGGGGACCAACTATGGCTACACCTTC.

J is TRBJ2-2 and V is TRBV5-1; tentatively, D is TRBD2 (6 bases). This CDR3 spans 13 amino acids. With 3 bases removed from V and 5 bases from J, the gap between germline ends came to 8 bases. Germline values: CDR1 SGHRS, CDR2 YFSETQ. The CDR3 DNA is TGCGCCAGCAGCTCCGGACTAACCGGGGAGCTGTTTTTT. Its translation: CASSSGLTGELFF. Full variable domain (rest looked up from reference TRBV5-1 and TRBJ2-2): KAGVTQTPRYLIKTRGQQVTLSCSPISGHRSVSWYQQTPGQGLQFLFEYFSETQRNKGNFPGRFSGRQFSNSRSEMNVSTLELGDSALYLCASSSGLTGELFFGEGSRLTVL.

The chain is built from TRBV28 and TRBJ1-2; D remains ambiguous. Germline-derived CDR1 and CDR2 are MDHEN and SYDVKM. V was shortened by 3 bases and J by 5 bases, with 7 bases between the two germline ends. This CDR3 has 12 amino acids. The CDR3 nucleotides are TGTGCCAGCAGTTTGGGCAGTTATGGCTACACCTTC. Translated: CASSLGSYGYTF.

In this sample, this clone turned up once. The V call is TRBV6-2 or TRBV6-3, the J call TRBJ1-3, with 9 positions matching TRBD1. The V segment lost 6 bases and the J segment 1 base; nucleotides outside the gene matches: 7. The CDR3 has 16 residues. Germline V lookup: CDR1 MNHEY, CDR2 SVGEGT. CDR3 nucleotides: TGTGCCAGCAGCCCTGTAGGGACAGGGTCTGGAAACACCATATATTTT. Translation: CASSPVGTGSGNTIYF.

The chain combines TRBV2 with TRBJ2-5; TRBD2 matches at 13 bases. Germline trimming cut 4 bases from V and 3 bases from J; bases unmatched to any gene: 2. Germline-derived CDR1 and CDR2 are SNHLY and FYNNEI. There are 15 residues in the CDR3. The CDR3 reads CASSGGLAGKETQYF. CDR3 in DNA: TGTGCCAGCAGTGGGGGACTAGCGGGAAAAGAGACCCAGTACTTC.